This TCR beta chain was sequenced in a study of blood T cell repertoires in COVID-19. For the study at large: The United States, Italy and Spain provided the acute and convalescent COVID-19 samples. T cells, B-cell-depleted T cells, or PBMCs supplied cDNA or gDNA.

CDR3 length: 14 amino acids. Looked up from germline, CDR1 is SGHTS and CDR2 is YDEGEE. Trimming pared 8 bases from V and 7 bases from J, leaving 16 bases between. As processed by the authors: It was from reference gene primer amplification that nucleated cell counts were estimated. Profiled with immunoSEQ multiplex PCR; TCRdb holds only in-frame clones, not every one. That table supplies the V and J calls and clone size; D and trimming were determined from the DNA. The data contain about 480,000 clones, approximately 88% of them singletons. The Seattle patients joined while their infection was active and were tracked longitudinally afterward.

This chain links TRBV5-8 with TRBJ1-6; D unresolved. This sequence originates from a woman between 45 and 60 years old with COVID-19, enrolled during active disease. What was sequenced was peripheral blood. The CDR3: CASTPGASNSPLHF. The DNA of the CDR3 is TGTGCCAGTACCCCCGGAGCGTCGAATTCACCCCTCCACTTT.